Listed below are T cell receptor beta chains from one sample, sequenced in a study of T cell responses to AZD1222 COVID-19 vaccine. Profiled with immunoSEQ multiplex PCR; TCRdb holds only in-frame clones, not every one. The repertoire has under 110,000 clones, around 84% of them found once; the top ten carry around 1.5%. The input for sequencing was peripheral blood, taken on day 0 of AZD1222 vaccination. All receptors come from an adult in good health. Each CDR3 is given with its conserved first and last residue. A D gene is named only where the DNA matches it firmly. The size field is filled for only some rows; it gives once, few, many or a size class.

V gene,clone size,J gene,D gene,CDR3 DNA,CDR3 protein
TRBV12-3/TRBV12-4,-,TRBJ2-1,TRBD2,TGTGCCAGTGGGGGGGTCAATGAGCAGTTCTTC,CASGGVNEQFF
TRBV6-5,-,TRBJ1-1,-,TGTGCCAGCATGCGGGGGCCGGGTGAAGCTTTCTTT,CASMRGPGEAFF
TRBV29-1,-,TRBJ1-2,-,TGCAGCGTTGATCAGCAGGGGATTAACTATGGCTACACCTTC,CSVDQQGINYGYTF
TRBV7-6,-,TRBJ2-1,TRBD2,TGTGCCAGCAGCCCACAGACTAGCGGAGGCTCCTACAATGAGCAGTTCTTC,CASSPQTSGGSYNEQFF
TRBV7-9,-,TRBJ1-2,-,TGTGCCAGCAGCTTAGTGGGCGGGGGAGGCTACACCTTC,CASSLVGGGGYTF
TRBV6-5,-,TRBJ2-7,TRBD1,TGTGCCAGCAGCATGGGACAGGTCTACGAGCAGTACTTC,CASSMGQVYEQYF
TRBV20-1,-,TRBJ1-1,TRBD1,TGCAGGGGACAGGGGGGTACTGAAGCTTTCTTT,CRGQGGTEAFF
TRBV12-3/TRBV12-4,-,TRBJ2-5,-,TGTGCCAGCAGTTTATTAGAGACCCAGTACTTC,CASSLLETQYF
TRBV27,once,TRBJ2-2,-,TGTGCCAGCAGTTTCGCGGAGGGGGAGCTGTTTTTT,CASSFAEGELFF
TRBV14,many,TRBJ1-5,-,TGTGCCAGCAGCCAAGAAGAGCAGGGGACGGGGGGTCAGCCCCAGCATTTT,CASSQEEQGTGGQPQHF
TRBV28,-,TRBJ1-5,TRBD1,TGTGCCAGCAGTTGGGACAGGGCTCAGCCCCAGCATTTT,CASSWDRAQPQHF
TRBV7-8,-,TRBJ2-7,-,TGTGCCAGCAGCTTAGGCTTTGACCATACCTACGAGCAGTACTTC,CASSLGFDHTYEQYF
TRBV30,-,TRBJ1-6,-,TGTGCCTGGGGGTCTGAAATTAATAATTCACCCCTCCACTTT,CAWGSEINNSPLHF
TRBV10-3,few,TRBJ1-5,TRBD1,TGTGCCATCAGTACCGACAGGGACAATCAGCCCCAGCATTTT,CAISTDRDNQPQHF
TRBV28,-,TRBJ1-4,-,TGTGCCAGCAGTCGGGGAAAGCTGTTTTTT,CASSRGKLFF
TRBV29-1,-,TRBJ1-2,-,TGCAGCGTTGAACGGGGTGTTGGCTATGGCTACACCTTC,CSVERGVGYGYTF
TRBV3-1/TRBV3-2,-,TRBJ1-6,-,TGTGCCAGCAAGATGGAACAGATTAATTCACCCCTCCACTTT,CASKMEQINSPLHF
TRBV19,-,TRBJ2-1,TRBD2,TGTGCCAGTAAGGGCGGGAGCGGCTACAATGAGCAGTTCTTC,CASKGGSGYNEQFF
TRBV4-1,once,TRBJ1-1,-,TGCGCCAGCAGCCAAGACAGGCAGGGGTGGGCTGAAGCTTTCTTT,CASSQDRQGWAEAFF
TRBV14,-,TRBJ1-1,-,TGTGCCAGCAGCCAAGATAGAGGGAGGTTAGCTTTCTTT,CASSQDRGRLAFF
TRBV9,-,TRBJ1-1,TRBD1,TGTGCCAGCAGCTCGGAGGGGGCTGCGACTGAAGCTTTCTTT,CASSSEGAATEAFF
TRBV7-3,-,TRBJ2-7,TRBD1,TGTGCCAGCAGCTTGGGACAGGGTGGCGAGCAGTACTTC,CASSLGQGGEQYF
TRBV18,-,TRBJ1-2,-,TGTGCCAGCTCACCAGGTTCGAGGGCTGGCTATGGCTACACCTTC,CASSPGSRAGYGYTF
TRBV6-4,once,TRBJ2-5,TRBD2,TGTGGGGGACTAGCGGGAGGCTTCCGGGGGACCCAGTACTTC,CGGLAGGFRGTQYF
TRBV4-1,-,TRBJ2-3,-,TGCGCCAGCAGCCCGTCCGGTCGAGTCTCCGGAGATACGCAGTATTTT,CASSPSGRVSGDTQYF
TRBV7-3,-,TRBJ2-1,TRBD1,TGTGCCAGCAGCGCCAAACAGGGGGCGGGAAATGAGCAGTTCTTC,CASSAKQGAGNEQFF
TRBV19,-,TRBJ1-1,-,TGTGCCAGTAGGGCAGGGACGAACACTGAAGCTTTCTTT,CASRAGTNTEAFF
TRBV4-3,-,TRBJ1-2,-,TGCGCCAGCAGCCAACGGGGAACAGGGCGAAACTATGGCTACACCTTC,CASSQRGTGRNYGYTF
TRBV15,-,TRBJ2-3,TRBD2,TGTGCCACCAGCAGAGATAGCGGGAGGACAGATACGCAGTATTTT,CATSRDSGRTDTQYF
TRBV6-4,-,TRBJ1-5,-,TGTGCCAGCAGTGAATATTTCAGGGGTTTGGGTCAGCCCCAGCATTTT,CASSEYFRGLGQPQHF
TRBV5-1,-,TRBJ2-3,TRBD2,TGCGCCAGCAGCACGTCTGGGACTAGCGGACAGGGAGATACGCAGTATTTT,CASSTSGTSGQGDTQYF
TRBV7-2,-,TRBJ1-4,TRBD1,TGTGCCAGCAGCTTGGGACAGGGTGGAAGGAAACTGTTTTTT,CASSLGQGGRKLFF
TRBV7-2,-,TRBJ1-5,-,TGTGCCAGCAGCTTAGTGTATGGGCCCCAGCATTTT,CASSLVYGPQHF
TRBV18,-,TRBJ1-6,TRBD1,TGTGCCAGCTCAGCGACAGGGGGAGATTCACCCCTCCACTTT,CASSATGGDSPLHF
TRBV7-2,-,TRBJ1-1,-,TGTGCCAGCAGCTTACGCAGGGGCAACACTGAAGCTTTCTTT,CASSLRRGNTEAFF
TRBV27,-,TRBJ2-7,TRBD2,TGTGCCAGCCGTCCGGCGGGAGACTTGGGCGAGCAGTACTTC,CASRPAGDLGEQYF
TRBV6-5,-,TRBJ2-2,TRBD2,TGTGCCAGCCGGGCGGGAGGGTACACCGGGGAGCTGTTTTTT,CASRAGGYTGELFF
TRBV5-5,-,TRBJ2-6,-,TGTGCCAGCAGCTCAGAGAGGGGGAGATCTGGGGCCAACGTCCTGACTTTC,CASSSERGRSGANVLTF
TRBV6-2/TRBV6-3,-,TRBJ2-1,TRBD2,TGTGCCAGCAGCTGGACTAGCGGGGCCGGGGAGCAGTTCTTC,CASSWTSGAGEQFF
TRBV5-1,-,TRBJ2-5,-,TGCGCCAGCAGCTTGGCCCCGTCGGAGCAAGAGACCCAGTACTTC,CASSLAPSEQETQYF
TRBV5-1,-,TRBJ1-1,-,TGCGCCAGCAGCTTGGAGGGGGGAGACACTGAAGCTTTCTTT,CASSLEGGDTEAFF
TRBV24-1,-,TRBJ2-3,TRBD2,TGTGCCACCAGTGACCCCCGGGAGGGGATGGGCACAGATACGCAGTATTTT,CATSDPREGMGTDTQYF
TRBV18,-,TRBJ1-2,TRBD1,TGTGCCAGCTCACTAGACTCCGGGACAGGGGGCTATGGCTACACCTTC,CASSLDSGTGGYGYTF
TRBV11-2,-,TRBJ2-7,-,TGTGCCAGCAATCGCGGGACCGCCTCCTACGAGCAGTACTTC,CASNRGTASYEQYF
TRBV5-1,-,TRBJ2-7,-,TGCGCCAGCAGCGTATCGACCGGGACGACATCCTACGAGCAGTACTTC,CASSVSTGTTSYEQYF
TRBV4-3,-,TRBJ2-7,TRBD2,TGCGCCAGCAGCCAAGATGCTCTTAAAGGGACTAGCGGGAGGAGCTCTACCTACGAGCAGTACTTC,CASSQDALKGTSGRSSTYEQYF
TRBV24-1,many,TRBJ1-1,-,TGTGCCACCAGTGTAGGAAATGAAGCTTTCTTT,CATSVGNEAFF
TRBV11-2,-,TRBJ1-1,-,TGTGCCAGCAGCTTAGAACGGGGACCGAACACTGAAGCTTTCTTT,CASSLERGPNTEAFF
TRBV5-4,once,TRBJ1-6,-,TGTGCCAGCAGCTTGGTAGAAGGTCGGAATTCACCCCTCCACTTT,CASSLVEGRNSPLHF
TRBV9,-,TRBJ2-7,TRBD1,TGTGCCAGCAGCGTAGGGGGACAGCCGAACATCTACGAGCAGTACTTC,CASSVGGQPNIYEQYF
TRBV5-5,once,TRBJ2-1,-,TGTGCCAGCAGCTTGGAACGAGCCCGGGTGTCCTACAATGAGCAGTTCTTC,CASSLERARVSYNEQFF
TRBV6-2/TRBV6-3,once,TRBJ2-1,-,TGTGCCAGCAGTTACACTGGAGTAAACAATGAGCAGTTCTTC,CASSYTGVNNEQFF
TRBV7-9,-,TRBJ2-5,-,TGTGCCAGCAGCCAGGGACTGAGGCAAGAGACCCAGTACTTC,CASSQGLRQETQYF
TRBV7-3,-,TRBJ2-2,-,TGTGCCAGCAGCTTAACTAGCCCCGGGGAGCTGTTTTTT,CASSLTSPGELFF
TRBV29-1,-,TRBJ2-1,TRBD2,TGCAGCGTTGGAGGGACTAGCTACAATGAGCAGTTCTTC,CSVGGTSYNEQFF
TRBV19,once,TRBJ2-5,-,TGTGCCAGTAGTTCCTCCGGGAGCCGAGGGGAGACCCAGTACTTC,CASSSSGSRGETQYF
TRBV7-2,-,TRBJ2-1,TRBD2,TGTGCCAGCAGCTTGCCGGGACTAGCTGTCAATGAGCAGTTCTTC,CASSLPGLAVNEQFF
TRBV5-4,few,TRBJ2-7,-,TGTGCCAGCAGCTTGGCACCTTCCTACGAGCAGTACTTC,CASSLAPSYEQYF